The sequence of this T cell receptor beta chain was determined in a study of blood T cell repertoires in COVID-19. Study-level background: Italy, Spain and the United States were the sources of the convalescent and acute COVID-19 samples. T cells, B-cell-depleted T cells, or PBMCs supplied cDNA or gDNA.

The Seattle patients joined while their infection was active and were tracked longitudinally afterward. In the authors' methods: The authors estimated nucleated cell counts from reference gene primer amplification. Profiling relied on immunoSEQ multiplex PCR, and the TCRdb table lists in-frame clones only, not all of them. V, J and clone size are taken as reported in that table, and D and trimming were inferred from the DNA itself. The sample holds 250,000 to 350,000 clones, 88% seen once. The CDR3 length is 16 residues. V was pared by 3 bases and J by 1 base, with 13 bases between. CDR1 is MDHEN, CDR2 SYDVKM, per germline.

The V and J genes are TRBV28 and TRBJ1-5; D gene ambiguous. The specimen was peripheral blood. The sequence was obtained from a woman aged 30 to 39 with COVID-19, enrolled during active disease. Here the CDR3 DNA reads TGTGCCAGCAGTTTTCGACTCCTGAGGAGCAATCAGCCCCAGCATTTT. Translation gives CASSFRLLRSNQPQHF. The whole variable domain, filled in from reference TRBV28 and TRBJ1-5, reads DVKVTQSSRYLVKRTGEKVFLECVQDMDHENMFWYRQDPGLGLRLIYFSYDVKMKEKGDIPEGYSVSREKKERFSLILESASTNQTSMYLCASSFRLLRSNQPQHFGDGTRLSIL.